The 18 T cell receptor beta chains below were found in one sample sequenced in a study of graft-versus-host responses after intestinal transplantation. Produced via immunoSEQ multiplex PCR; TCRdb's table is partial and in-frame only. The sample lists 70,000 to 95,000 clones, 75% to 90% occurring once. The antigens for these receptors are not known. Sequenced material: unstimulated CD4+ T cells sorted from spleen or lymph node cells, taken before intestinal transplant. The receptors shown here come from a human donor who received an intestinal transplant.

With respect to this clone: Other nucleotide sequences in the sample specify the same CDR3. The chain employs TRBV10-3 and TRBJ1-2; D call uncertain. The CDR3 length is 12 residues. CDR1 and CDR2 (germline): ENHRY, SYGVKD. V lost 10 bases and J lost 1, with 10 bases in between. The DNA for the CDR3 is TGTGCCAGCGAGGAACTTAACTATGGCTACACCTTC. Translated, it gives CASEELNYGYTF.

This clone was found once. This chain's CDR3 is CASSQLGQVNEQYF. The CDR3 DNA reads as TGTGCCAGCAGCCAACTGGGACAGGTAAACGAGCAGTACTTC. The chain is built from TRBV14 and TRBJ2-7; 8 bases are shared with TRBD1. CDR1 is SGHDN and CDR2 is FVKESK in the germline V gene. The CDR3 is made up of 14 amino acids. The junction had 5 bases not matched to a gene; V was cut back by 2 bases and J by 5 bases.

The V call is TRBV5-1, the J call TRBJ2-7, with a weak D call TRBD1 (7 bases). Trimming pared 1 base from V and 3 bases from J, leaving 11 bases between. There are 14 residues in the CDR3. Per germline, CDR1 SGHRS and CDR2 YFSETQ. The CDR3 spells CASSLQGGHYEQYF. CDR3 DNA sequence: TGCGCCAGCAGCTTGCAGGGGGGCCACTACGAGCAGTACTTC.

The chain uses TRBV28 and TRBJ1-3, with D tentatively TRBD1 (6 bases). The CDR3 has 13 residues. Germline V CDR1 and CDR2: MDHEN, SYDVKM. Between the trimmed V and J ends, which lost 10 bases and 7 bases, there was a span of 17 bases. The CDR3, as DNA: TGTGCCATCCTGGGGGCTTCGGGTAACACCATATATTTT. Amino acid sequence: CAILGASGNTIYF.

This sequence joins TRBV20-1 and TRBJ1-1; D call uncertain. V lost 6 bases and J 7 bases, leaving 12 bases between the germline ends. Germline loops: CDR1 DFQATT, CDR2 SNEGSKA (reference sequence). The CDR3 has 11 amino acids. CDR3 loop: CSAQRGIEAFF. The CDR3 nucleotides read TGCAGTGCCCAACGGGGAATTGAAGCTTTCTTT.

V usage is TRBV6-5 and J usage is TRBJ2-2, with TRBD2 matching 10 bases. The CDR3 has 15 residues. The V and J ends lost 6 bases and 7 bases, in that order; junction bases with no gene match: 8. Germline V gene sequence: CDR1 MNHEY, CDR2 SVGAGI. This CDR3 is CASRPRTSGVGELFF. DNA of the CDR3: TGTGCCAGCAGACCTAGGACTAGCGGAGTCGGGGAGCTGTTTTTT.

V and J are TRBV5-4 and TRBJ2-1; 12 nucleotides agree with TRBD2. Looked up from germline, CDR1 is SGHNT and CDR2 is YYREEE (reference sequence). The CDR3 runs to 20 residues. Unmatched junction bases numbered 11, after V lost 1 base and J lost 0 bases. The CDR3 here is CASSLLASGGGSSSYNEQFF. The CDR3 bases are TGTGCCAGCAGCTTGTTGGCTAGCGGGGGGGGGTCTAGCTCCTACAATGAGCAGTTCTTC. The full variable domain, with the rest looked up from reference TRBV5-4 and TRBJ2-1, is ETGVTQSPTHLIKTRGQQVTLRCSSQSGHNTVSWYQQALGQGPQFIFQYYREEENGRGNFPPRFSGLQFPNYSSELNVNALELDDSALYLCASSLLASGGGSSSYNEQFFGPGTRLTVL.

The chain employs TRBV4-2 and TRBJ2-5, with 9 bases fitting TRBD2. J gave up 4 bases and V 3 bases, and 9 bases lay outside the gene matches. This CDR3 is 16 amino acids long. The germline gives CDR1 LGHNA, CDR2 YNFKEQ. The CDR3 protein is CASSHHTTTSGETQYF. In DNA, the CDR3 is TGTGCCAGCAGCCACCATACGACGACTAGCGGAGAGACCCAGTACTTC.

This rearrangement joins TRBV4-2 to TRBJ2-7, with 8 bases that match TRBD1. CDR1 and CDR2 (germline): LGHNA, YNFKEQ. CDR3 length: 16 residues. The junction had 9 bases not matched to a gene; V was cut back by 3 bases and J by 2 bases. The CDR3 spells CASSHLQGASAYEQYF. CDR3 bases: TGTGCCAGCAGCCATCTCCAGGGGGCGTCCGCCTACGAGCAGTACTTC.

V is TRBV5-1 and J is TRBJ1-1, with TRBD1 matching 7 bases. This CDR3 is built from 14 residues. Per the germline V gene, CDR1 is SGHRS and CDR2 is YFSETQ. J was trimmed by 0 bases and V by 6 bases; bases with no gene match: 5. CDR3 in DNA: TGCGCCAGCACGCGGACAGGATTGAACACTGAAGCTTTCTTT. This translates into CASTRTGLNTEAFF.

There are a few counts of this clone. CDR3: CASGHGRQETQYF. The CDR3, as DNA: TGTGCCAGCGGTCATGGCAGGCAAGAGACCCAGTACTTC. V and J are TRBV27 and TRBJ2-5; no firm D call. CDR3 length: 13 amino acids. CDR1 is MNHEY and CDR2 is SMNVEV in the germline V gene (reference sequence). V lost 8 bases, J lost 2 bases, and 12 bases lay in between.

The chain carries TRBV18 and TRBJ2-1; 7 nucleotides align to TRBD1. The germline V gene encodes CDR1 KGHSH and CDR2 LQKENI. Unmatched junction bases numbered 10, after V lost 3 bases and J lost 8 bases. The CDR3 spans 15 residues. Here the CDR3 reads CASSPPGQKIHEQFF. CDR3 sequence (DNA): TGTGCCAGCTCACCCCCGGGACAGAAGATCCATGAGCAGTTCTTC.

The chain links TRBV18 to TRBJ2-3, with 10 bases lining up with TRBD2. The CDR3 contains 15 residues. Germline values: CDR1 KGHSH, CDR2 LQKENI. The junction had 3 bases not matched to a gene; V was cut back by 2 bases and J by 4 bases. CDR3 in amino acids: CASSPSSGGADTQYF. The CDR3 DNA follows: TGTGCCAGCTCACCATCTAGCGGGGGTGCAGATACGCAGTATTTT.

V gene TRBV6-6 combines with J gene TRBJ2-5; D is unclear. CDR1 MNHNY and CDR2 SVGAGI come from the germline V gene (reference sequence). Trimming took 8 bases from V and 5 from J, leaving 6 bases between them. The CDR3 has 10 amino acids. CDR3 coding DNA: TGTGCCAGCCGTCGGGAGACCCAGTACTTC. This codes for CASRRETQYF.

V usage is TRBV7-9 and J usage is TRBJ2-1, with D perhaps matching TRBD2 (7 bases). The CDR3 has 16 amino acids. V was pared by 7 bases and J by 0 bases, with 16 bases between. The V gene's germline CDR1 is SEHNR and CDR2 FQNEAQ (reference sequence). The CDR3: CASTRVGGDSYNEQFF. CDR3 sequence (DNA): TGTGCCAGCACACGAGTAGGGGGGGACTCCTACAATGAGCAGTTCTTC. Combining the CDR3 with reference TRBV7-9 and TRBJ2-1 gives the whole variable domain DTGVSQNPRHKITKRGQNVTFRCDPISEHNRLYWYRQTLGQGPEFLTYFQNEAQLEKSRLLSDRFSAERPKGSFSTLEIQRTEQGDSAMYLCASTRVGGDSYNEQFFGPGTRLTVL.

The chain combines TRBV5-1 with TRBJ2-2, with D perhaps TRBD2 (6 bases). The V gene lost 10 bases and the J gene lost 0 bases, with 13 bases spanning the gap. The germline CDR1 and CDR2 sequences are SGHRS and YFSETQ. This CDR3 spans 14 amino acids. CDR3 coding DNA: TGCGCCTCCGCGGAGGGCCCGAACACCGGGGAGCTGTTTTTT. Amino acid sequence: CASAEGPNTGELFF. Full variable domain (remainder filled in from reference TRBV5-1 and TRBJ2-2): KAGVTQTPRYLIKTRGQQVTLSCSPISGHRSVSWYQQTPGQGLQFLFEYFSETQRNKGNFPGRFSGRQFSNSRSEMNVSTLELGDSALYLCASAEGPNTGELFFGEGSRLTVL.

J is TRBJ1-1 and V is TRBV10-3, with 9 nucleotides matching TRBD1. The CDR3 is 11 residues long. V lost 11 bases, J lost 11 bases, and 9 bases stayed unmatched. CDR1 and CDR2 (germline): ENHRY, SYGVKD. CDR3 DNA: TGTGCCCTACCGGGGGACAGGGAGGCTTTCTTT. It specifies CALPGDREAFF.

Here the CDR3 reads CASSLERASYGYTF. The CDR3 DNA follows: TGTGCCAGCAGCTTGGAGAGGGCCTCCTACGGCTACACCTTC. The chain carries TRBV7-8 and TRBJ1-2; no reliable D call. CDR3 length: 14 amino acids. Germline CDR1 reads SGHVS; CDR2 reads FQNEAQ. Trimming left V 3 bases short and J 8 bases short, with 16 bases between.